The clone carrying this T cell receptor (beta chain) showed up just once. The sample comes from a study of blood T cell repertoires in COVID-19. Study context: The analysed material was cDNA or gDNA that came from T cells, B-cell-depleted T cells, or PBMCs.

With 5 bases removed from V and 1 base from J, the gap between germline ends came to 14 bases. Germline V gene data show CDR1 as MDHEN and CDR2 as SYDVKM. This CDR3 comprises 15 residues. Original analysis: By means of reference gene primer amplification, nucleated cell counts were estimated. Repertoires were generated with immunoSEQ multiplex PCR, while TCRdb's copy carries only in-frame clones and drops some. D and trimming come from the DNA, and the V and J calls and clone size come from that table. The table records some 54,000 clones, about 80% of them present only once. The sequence derives from a man between 65 and 79 years old with active COVID-19. The chain employs TRBV28 and TRBJ2-5; a possible D gene is TRBD2 (5 bases). Sequencing used peripheral blood. The CDR3 DNA is TGTGCCAGCAGTGTCGGGGTGAACAGCCAAGAGACCCAGTACTTC. Translated: CASSVGVNSQETQYF.